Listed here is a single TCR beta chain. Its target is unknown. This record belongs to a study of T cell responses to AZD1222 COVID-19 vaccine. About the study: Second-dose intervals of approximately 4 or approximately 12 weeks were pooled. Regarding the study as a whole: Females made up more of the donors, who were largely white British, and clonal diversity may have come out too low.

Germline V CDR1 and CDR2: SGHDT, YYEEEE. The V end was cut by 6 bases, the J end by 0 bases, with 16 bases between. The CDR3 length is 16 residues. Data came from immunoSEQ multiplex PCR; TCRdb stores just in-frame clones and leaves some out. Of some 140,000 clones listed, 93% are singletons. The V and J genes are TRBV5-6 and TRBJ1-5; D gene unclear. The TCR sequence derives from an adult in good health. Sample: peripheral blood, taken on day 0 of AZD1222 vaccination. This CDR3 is CASTKGPELSNQPQHF. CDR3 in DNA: TGTGCCAGCACCAAAGGGCCCGAACTTAGCAATCAGCCCCAGCATTTT.